Below are 21 T cell receptor beta chains sequenced from a single sample in a study of blood T cell repertoires in COVID-19. Clones were read by immunoSEQ multiplex PCR, and TCRdb kept only the in-frame ones, dropping some. The table shows 170,000 or so clones, with roughly 85% occurring only once. Sequenced sample: peripheral blood. These receptors were collected from a man in his forties or fifties with active or convalescent COVID-19.

The J gene is TRBJ1-5, the V gene TRBV9; 11 positions agree with TRBD1. There are 15 residues in the CDR3. Germline loops: CDR1 SGDLS, CDR2 YYNGEE. The junction had 5 bases not matched to a gene; V was cut back by 4 bases and J by 5 bases. In DNA, the CDR3 is TGTGCCAGCAGCCCGGACAGGGGGCTAGATCAGCCCCAGCATTTT. Translation gives CASSPDRGLDQPQHF.

J is TRBJ1-6 and V is TRBV27; D perhaps matches TRBD1 (6 bases). CDR1 and CDR2 from the germline V gene are MNHEY and SMNVEV (reference sequence). The CDR3 extends over 16 amino acids. Trimming shortened V by 5 bases and J by 4 bases, and 15 bases separated the two germline ends. The CDR3 nucleotides read TGTGCCAGCAGTCCAAGCGGGGGGCGATATAATTCACCCCTCCACTTT. This sequence encodes CASSPSGGRYNSPLHF.

The CDR3 loop reads CASSWDSYGYTF. CDR3 in DNA: TGTGCCAGCAGCTGGGACAGCTATGGCTACACCTTC. The chain joins TRBV7-9 to TRBJ1-2; TRBD1 matches at 7 bases. Trimming at V came to 4 bases and at J to 4 bases, leaving 0 bases not matched to a gene. CDR1 is SEHNR, CDR2 FQNEAQ, per germline (reference sequence). The CDR3 loop spans 12 amino acids.

This chain uses TRBV28 with TRBJ2-1, with TRBD2 as a possible D gene (7 bases). V lost 3 bases to trimming and J lost 9 bases, with 18 bases between them. The CDR3 is 15 residues long. The V gene's germline CDR1 is MDHEN and CDR2 SYDVKM. The CDR3 protein is CASSFLTFGGAEQFF. As DNA, the CDR3 is TGTGCCAGCAGTTTTTTAACTTTTGGGGGGGCTGAGCAGTTCTTC.

The chain carries TRBV28 and TRBJ2-3; 9 bases fit TRBD2. V shed 11 bases, J shed 4 bases, and the junction held 7 bases outside the gene matches. CDR1 MDHEN and CDR2 SYDVKM come from the germline V gene. This CDR3 contains 13 residues. The CDR3 region has the DNA TGTGCCGCGGCGGGGGGGCCGTCAGATACGCAGTATTTT. This sequence encodes CAAAGGPSDTQYF.

The V and J genes are TRBV2 and TRBJ1-1, with D possibly matching TRBD1 (6 bases). This CDR3 is 15 amino acids long. Germline V gene lookup returns CDR1 SNHLY and CDR2 FYNNEI. V gave up 7 bases and J gave up 1 base, with 16 bases separating them. Here the CDR3 reads CASTNLGGGNTEAFF. In DNA form, the CDR3 reads TGTGCCAGCACCAACCTTGGGGGCGGGAACACTGAAGCTTTCTTT.

V gene TRBV6-1 combines with J gene TRBJ2-7, with 7 nucleotides matching TRBD1. Germline loops: CDR1 MNHNS, CDR2 SASEGT. J gave up 3 bases and V 4 bases, and 12 bases lay outside the gene matches. CDR3 size: 16 residues. Here the CDR3 DNA reads TGTGCCAGCAGTGCCCCACAGGGGCCCCAAGGCTACGAGCAGTACTTC. Residues: CASSAPQGPQGYEQYF.

The chain employs TRBV24-1 and TRBJ1-2, with 12 bases aligning to TRBD1. V trimming: 2 bases; J trimming: 8 bases; junction bases outside the gene matches: 5. This CDR3 is 15 amino acids long. Per germline, CDR1 KGHDR and CDR2 SFDVKD. DNA of the CDR3: TGTGCCACCAGTGATTACGTCGGGACAGGGGGCGGCTACACCTTC. This codes for CATSDYVGTGGGYTF.

This chain connects TRBV9 to TRBJ1-3, with a possible D match to TRBD1 (5 bases). Germline V gene sequence: CDR1 SGDLS, CDR2 YYNGEE. The CDR3 totals 16 residues. V lost 4 bases, J lost 0 bases, and 14 bases lay in between. In DNA, the CDR3 is TGTGCCAGCAGCCCTCCCGGACACTTCTCTGGAAACACCATATATTTT. It yields the protein CASSPPGHFSGNTIYF.

This rearrangement joins TRBV23-1 to TRBJ1-5; D unclear. TRBV23-1 is an ORF, with its function uncertain. Trimming took 10 bases from V and 7 from J, leaving 20 bases between them. The CDR3 loop spans 14 amino acids. For the CDR3, the DNA is TGCGCCAACACCCCCGGAGACCTTCGGCAGCCCCAGCATTTT. Translation gives CANTPGDLRQPQHF.

This chain joins TRBV6-1 and TRBJ2-7; D possibly corresponds to TRBD2 (6 bases). Germline CDR1 and CDR2: MNHNS and SASEGT. V was clipped by 1 base and J by 6 bases, with 7 bases between them. The CDR3 consists of 12 residues. The DNA of the CDR3 is TGTGCCAGCAGTGAAGGGAGGGGCGAGCAGTACTTC. Translated, it gives CASSEGRGEQYF.

This chain links TRBV19 with TRBJ1-5, with D perhaps TRBD1 (6 bases). Trimming pared 7 bases from V and 3 bases from J, leaving 10 bases between. Per germline, CDR1 LNHDA and CDR2 SQIVND (reference sequence). The CDR3 has 13 residues. The CDR3 loop reads CASNPGVNQPQHF. Here the CDR3 DNA reads TGTGCCAGTAATCCAGGGGTCAATCAGCCCCAGCATTTT.

The chain couples TRBV5-5 to TRBJ1-1, with a possible D match to TRBD1 (5 bases). From germline, CDR1 is SGHKS and CDR2 YYEKEE (reference sequence). The CDR3 contains 12 residues. Trimming cost V 4 bases and J 9 bases, with 13 bases left between them. CDR3 DNA: TGTGCCAGCAGCACATCGGGGGGACAAGCTTTCTTT. This gives the protein CASSTSGGQAFF.

The rearrangement links TRBV7-9 to TRBJ1-2, with 7 bases fitting TRBD1. The germline CDR1 and CDR2 sequences are SEHNR and FQNEAQ (reference sequence). Trimming cost V 1 base and J 0 bases; bases outside gene matches: 2. The CDR3 runs to 15 residues. CDR3 sequence: CASSLGDSPNYGYTF. The DNA for the CDR3 is TGTGCCAGCAGCTTAGGGGACAGTCCTAACTATGGCTACACCTTC.

The chain is built from TRBV24-1 and TRBJ2-5, with TRBD2 matching over 8 bases. This CDR3 is 16 amino acids long. Germline V lookup: CDR1 KGHDR, CDR2 SFDVKD. Trimming removed 0 bases from V and 4 bases from J; junction bases left unmatched: 6. CDR3 sequence (DNA): TGTGCCACCAGTGATTTGGTAGCGGGACTATCAGAGACCCAGTACTTC. Translation gives CATSDLVAGLSETQYF.

This CDR3 reads CASSQTGTGAGETQYF. CDR3 nucleotide sequence: TGTGCCAGCAGCCAAACCGGGACAGGGGCGGGGGAGACCCAGTACTTC. The chain has TRBV5-4 and TRBJ2-5; TRBD1 matches at 10 bases. The trim removed 4 bases at V and 5 bases at J, leaving 11 bases unmatched. The germline gives CDR1 SGHNT, CDR2 YYREEE (reference sequence). The CDR3 totals 16 residues.

The J gene is TRBJ2-7, the V gene TRBV7-2; possibly TRBD2 for D (7 bases). Germline loops: CDR1 SGHTA, CDR2 FQGNSA. The CDR3 runs 14 residues. V lost 7 bases and J lost 4, with 17 bases in between. The CDR3 nucleotides are TGTGCCAGCATGAGGGGGGGGCCCTCTTACGAGCAGTACTTC. As protein: CASMRGGPSYEQYF.

The chain joins TRBV30 to TRBJ1-5; TRBD1 is a possible D gene (5 bases). The V end lost 0 bases, the J end lost 4 bases, and 10 bases lay between the germline ends. CDR3 length equals 14 residues. CDR1 and CDR2 (germline): GTSNPN, SVGIG (reference sequence). The CDR3 DNA sequence: TGTGCCTGGAGTGTAACGGGGGGGAATCAGCCCCAGCATTTT. As protein: CAWSVTGGNQPQHF.

The chain recombines TRBV28 with TRBJ1-1; D is unclear. The length of the CDR3 is 11 residues. V lost 6 bases and J 3 bases, leaving 5 bases between the germline ends. Germline CDR1 and CDR2: MDHEN and SYDVKM. In DNA form, the CDR3 reads TGTGCCAGCAGAGCGTACACTGAAGCTTTCTTT. Protein product: CASRAYTEAFF.

This chain connects TRBV14 to TRBJ2-3; D call uncertain. The CDR3 covers 13 residues. Germline V CDR1 and CDR2: SGHDN, FVKESK. Trimming took 2 bases from V and 2 from J, leaving 5 bases between them. The CDR3 is CASSQLFTDTQYF. DNA for the CDR3: TGTGCCAGCAGCCAACTATTCACAGATACGCAGTATTTT.

The genes are TRBV21-1 and TRBJ1-2; the D call TRBD1 from the table was never checked on the DNA. TRBV21-1 is designated a pseudogene. The CDR3 is 14 residues long. This CDR3 reads CASSQAEQPGGYTF. The CDR3 bases are TGTGCCAGCAGCCAAGCCGAACAGCCCGGTGGCTACACCTTC.